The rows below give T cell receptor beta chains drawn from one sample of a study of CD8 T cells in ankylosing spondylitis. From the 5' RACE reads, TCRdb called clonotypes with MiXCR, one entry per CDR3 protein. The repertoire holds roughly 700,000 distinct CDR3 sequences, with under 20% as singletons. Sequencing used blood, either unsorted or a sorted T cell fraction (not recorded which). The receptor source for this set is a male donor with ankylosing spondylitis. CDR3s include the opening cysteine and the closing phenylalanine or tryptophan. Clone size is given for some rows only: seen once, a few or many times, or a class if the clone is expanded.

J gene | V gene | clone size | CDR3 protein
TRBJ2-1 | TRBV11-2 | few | CASSSLQRSYNEQFF
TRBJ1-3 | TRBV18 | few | CASSQQGVGNTIYF
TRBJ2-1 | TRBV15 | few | CATSSEVSSGKNNEQFF
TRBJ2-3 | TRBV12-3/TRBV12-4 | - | CASSYSGEADTQYF
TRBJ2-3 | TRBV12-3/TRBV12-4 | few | CASRLGLAIDTQYF
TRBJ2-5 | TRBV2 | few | CASSGPGKQTQYF
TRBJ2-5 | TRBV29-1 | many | CSVEVGQGYQETQYF
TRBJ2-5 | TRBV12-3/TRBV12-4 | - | CASSSGTPGGAQYF
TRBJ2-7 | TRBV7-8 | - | CASSLLDRGSNEQYF
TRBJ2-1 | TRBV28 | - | CASSLWASGAINEQFF
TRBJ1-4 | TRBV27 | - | CASSRRAGVFQSTNEKLFF
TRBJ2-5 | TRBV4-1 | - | CASSPTALETQYF
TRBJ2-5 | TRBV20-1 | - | CSARGAQGETQYF
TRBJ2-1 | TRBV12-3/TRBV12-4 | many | CASSLARGQSNEQFF
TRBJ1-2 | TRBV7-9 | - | CASSFRAGGAGGYTF
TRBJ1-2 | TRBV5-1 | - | CASSLARPGTNYGYTF
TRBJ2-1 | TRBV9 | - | CASSVGEAGGPNRRQFF
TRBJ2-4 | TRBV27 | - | CASTPRGKGNIQYF
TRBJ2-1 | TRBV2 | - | CASRRTSHEQFF
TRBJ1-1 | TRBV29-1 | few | CSVDNDVNTEAFF
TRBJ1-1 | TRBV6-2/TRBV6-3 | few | CASSPPSGTGAEAFF
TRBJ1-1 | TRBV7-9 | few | CASIGQGKSTEAFF
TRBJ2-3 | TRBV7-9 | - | CASSDGTLLDTQYF
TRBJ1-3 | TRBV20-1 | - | CSASTGFGNTIYF
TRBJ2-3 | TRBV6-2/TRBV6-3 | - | CASSYSIFGRDATDTQYF
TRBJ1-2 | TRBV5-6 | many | CASNGQGSGGYTF
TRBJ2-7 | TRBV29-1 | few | CSVATSTYYEQYF
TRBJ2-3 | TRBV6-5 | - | CASSLDSLLGDTQYF
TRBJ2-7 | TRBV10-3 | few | CAIRGTGAYEQYF
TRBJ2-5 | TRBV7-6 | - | CASSPQGPQETQYF
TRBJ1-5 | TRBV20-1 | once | CSARDLDTGGQPQHF
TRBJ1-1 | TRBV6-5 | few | CASSSAGQGPTEAFF
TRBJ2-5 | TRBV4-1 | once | CASSQDRDGRTQYF
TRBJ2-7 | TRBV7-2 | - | CASSRGLNYEQYF
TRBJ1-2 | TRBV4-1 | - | CASSQHSTGGYGYTF
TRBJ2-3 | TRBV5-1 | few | CASSLESVGLYGEDTQYF
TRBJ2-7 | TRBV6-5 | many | CASRFSGEYEQYF
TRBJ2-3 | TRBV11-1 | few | CASSHGLAGGRSTDTQYF
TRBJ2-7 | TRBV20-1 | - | CSAISGRADIEQYF
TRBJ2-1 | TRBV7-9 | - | CASSPDSSWLFF
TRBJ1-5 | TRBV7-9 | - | CASSSDRNQPQHF
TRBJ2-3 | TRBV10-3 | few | CAISESEQGSPDTQYF
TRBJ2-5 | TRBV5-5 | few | CASSFPQTEETQYF